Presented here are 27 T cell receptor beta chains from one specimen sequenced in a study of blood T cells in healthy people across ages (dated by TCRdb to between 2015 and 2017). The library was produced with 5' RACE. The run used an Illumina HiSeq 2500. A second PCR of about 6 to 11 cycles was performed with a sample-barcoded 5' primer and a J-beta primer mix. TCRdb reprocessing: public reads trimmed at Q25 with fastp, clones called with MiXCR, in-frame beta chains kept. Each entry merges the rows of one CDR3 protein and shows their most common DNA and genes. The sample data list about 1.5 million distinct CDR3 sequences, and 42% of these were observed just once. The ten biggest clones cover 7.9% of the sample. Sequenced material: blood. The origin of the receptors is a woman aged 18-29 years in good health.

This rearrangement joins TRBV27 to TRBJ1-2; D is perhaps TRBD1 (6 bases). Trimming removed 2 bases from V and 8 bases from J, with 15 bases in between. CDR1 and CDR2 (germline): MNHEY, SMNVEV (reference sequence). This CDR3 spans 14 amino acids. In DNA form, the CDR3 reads TGTGCCAGCAGTTTACAGGGGCAGGGAAAGGGCTACACCTTC. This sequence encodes CASSLQGQGKGYTF.

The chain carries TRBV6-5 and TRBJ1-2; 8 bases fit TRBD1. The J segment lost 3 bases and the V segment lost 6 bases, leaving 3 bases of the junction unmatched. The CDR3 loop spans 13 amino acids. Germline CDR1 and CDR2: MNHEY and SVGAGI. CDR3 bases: TGTGCCAGCAGGACAGGGGTGGACTATGGCTACACCTTC. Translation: CASRTGVDYGYTF.

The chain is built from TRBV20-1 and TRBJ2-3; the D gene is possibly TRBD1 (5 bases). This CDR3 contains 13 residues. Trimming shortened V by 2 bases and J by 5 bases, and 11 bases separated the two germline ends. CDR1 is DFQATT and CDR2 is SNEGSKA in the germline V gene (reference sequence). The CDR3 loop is CSARLPTEDTQYF. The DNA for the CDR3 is TGCAGTGCTAGACTGCCGACAGAAGATACGCAGTATTTT.

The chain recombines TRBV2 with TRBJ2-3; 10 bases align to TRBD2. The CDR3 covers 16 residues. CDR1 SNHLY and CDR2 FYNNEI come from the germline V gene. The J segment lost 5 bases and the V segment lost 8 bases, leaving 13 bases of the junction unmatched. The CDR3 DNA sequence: TGTGCCAGCTACCGTCAACTAGCGGGATCTGTAGATACGCAGTATTTT. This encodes CASYRQLAGSVDTQYF.

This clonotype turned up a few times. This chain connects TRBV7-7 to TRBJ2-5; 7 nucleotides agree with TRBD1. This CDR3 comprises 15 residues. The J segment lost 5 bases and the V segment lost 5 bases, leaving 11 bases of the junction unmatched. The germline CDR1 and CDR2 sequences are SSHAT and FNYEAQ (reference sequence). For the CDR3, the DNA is TGTGCCAGCAGCCAGACCCTGACAGGGTTGGAGACCCAGTACTTC. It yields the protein CASSQTLTGLETQYF. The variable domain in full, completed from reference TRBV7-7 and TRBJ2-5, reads GAGVSQSPRYKVTKRGQDVTLRCDPISSHATLYWYQQALGQGPEFLTYFNYEAQPDKSGLPSDRFSAERPEGSISTLTIQRTEQRDSAMYRCASSQTLTGLETQYFGPGTRLLVL.

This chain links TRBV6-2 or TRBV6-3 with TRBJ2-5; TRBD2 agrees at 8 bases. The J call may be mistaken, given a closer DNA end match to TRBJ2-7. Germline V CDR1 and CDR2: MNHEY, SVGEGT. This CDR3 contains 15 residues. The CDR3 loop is CASTYDGGDIYEQYF. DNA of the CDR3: TGTGCCAGCACCTACGACGGGGGGGATATCTACGAGCAGTACTTC.

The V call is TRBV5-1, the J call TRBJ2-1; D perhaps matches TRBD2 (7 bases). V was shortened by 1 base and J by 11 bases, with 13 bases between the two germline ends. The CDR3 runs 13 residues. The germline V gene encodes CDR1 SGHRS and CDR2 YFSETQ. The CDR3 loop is CASSLRGGNKQFF. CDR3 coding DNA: TGCGCCAGCAGCTTGAGGGGGGGGAATAAGCAGTTCTTC.

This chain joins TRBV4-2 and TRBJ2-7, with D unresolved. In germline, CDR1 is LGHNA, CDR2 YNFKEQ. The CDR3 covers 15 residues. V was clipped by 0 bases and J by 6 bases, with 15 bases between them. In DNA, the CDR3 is TGTGCCAGCAGCCAAGAGGCGGACCCGGCTTCCGAGCAGTACTTC. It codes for CASSQEADPASEQYF.

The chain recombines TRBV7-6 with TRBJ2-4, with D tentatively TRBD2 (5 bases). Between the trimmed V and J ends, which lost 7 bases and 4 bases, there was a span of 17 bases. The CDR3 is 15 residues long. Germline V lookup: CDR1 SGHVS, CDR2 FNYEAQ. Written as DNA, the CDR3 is TGTGCCAGCACAGCGGAGATGATCTCGAAAAACATTCAGTACTTC. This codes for CASTAEMISKNIQYF.

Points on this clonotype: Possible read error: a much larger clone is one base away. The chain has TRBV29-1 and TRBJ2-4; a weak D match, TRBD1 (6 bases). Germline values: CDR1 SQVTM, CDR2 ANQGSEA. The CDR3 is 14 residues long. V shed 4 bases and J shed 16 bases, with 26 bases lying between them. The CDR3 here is CSVAPTGSMETHYF. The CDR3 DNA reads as TGCAGCGTTGCCCCGACAGGTTCTATGGAGACCCATTACTTC.

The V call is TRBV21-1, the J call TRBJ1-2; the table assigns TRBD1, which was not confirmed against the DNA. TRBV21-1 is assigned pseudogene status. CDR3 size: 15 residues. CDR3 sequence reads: CASSTQGMGYYGYTF. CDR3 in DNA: TGTGCCAGCAGCACTCAGGGGATGGGTTACTATGGCTACACCTTC.

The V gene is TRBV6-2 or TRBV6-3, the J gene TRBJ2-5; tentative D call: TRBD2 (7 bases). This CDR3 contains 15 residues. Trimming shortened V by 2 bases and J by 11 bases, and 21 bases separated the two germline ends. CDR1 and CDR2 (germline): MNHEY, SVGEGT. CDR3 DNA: TGTGCCAGCAGTTACACCGGGGGGCAATACAATGAGCAGTACTTC. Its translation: CASSYTGGQYNEQYF.

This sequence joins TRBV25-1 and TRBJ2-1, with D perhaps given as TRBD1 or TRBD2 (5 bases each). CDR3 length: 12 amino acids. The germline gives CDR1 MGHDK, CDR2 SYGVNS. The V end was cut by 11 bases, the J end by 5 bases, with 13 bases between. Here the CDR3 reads CASTGTDNEQFF. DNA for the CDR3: TGTGCCTCAACCGGGACCGACAATGAGCAGTTCTTC. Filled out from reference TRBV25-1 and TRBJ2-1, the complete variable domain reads EADIYQTPRYLVIGTGKKITLECSQTMGHDKMYWYQQDPGMELHLIHYSYGVNSTEKGDLSSESTVSRIRTEHFPLTLESARPSHTSQYLCASTGTDNEQFFGPGTRLTVL.

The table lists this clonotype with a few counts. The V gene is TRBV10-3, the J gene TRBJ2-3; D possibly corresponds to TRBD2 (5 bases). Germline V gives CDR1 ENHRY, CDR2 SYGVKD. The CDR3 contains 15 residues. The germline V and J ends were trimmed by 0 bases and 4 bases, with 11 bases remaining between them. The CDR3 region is CAISESNGVPDTQYF. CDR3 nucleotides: TGTGCCATCAGTGAGTCTAACGGGGTGCCAGATACGCAGTATTTT.

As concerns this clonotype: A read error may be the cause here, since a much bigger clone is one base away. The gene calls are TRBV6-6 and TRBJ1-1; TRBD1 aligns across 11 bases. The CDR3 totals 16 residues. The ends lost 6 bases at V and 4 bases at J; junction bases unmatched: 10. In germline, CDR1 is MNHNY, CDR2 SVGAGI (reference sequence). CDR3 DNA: TGTGCCAGCAGCCTGGGACAGGGGGAAATGAGCACTGAAGCTTTCTTT. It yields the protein CASSLGQGEMSTEAFF.

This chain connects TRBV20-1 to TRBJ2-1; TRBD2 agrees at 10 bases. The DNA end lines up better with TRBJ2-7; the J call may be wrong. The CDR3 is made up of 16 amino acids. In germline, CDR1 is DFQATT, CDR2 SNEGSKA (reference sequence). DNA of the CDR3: TGCAGTGCTAGACTTAGGACTAGCGGCTCCTACAATGAGCAGTACTTC. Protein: CSARLRTSGSYNEQYF.

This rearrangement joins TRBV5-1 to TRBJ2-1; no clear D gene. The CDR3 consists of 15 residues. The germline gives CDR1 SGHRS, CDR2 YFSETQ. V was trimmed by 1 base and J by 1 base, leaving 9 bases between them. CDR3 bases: TGCGCCAGCAGCTTGAGGCAGCCGTCCTACAATGAGCAGTTCTTC. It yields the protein CASSLRQPSYNEQFF.

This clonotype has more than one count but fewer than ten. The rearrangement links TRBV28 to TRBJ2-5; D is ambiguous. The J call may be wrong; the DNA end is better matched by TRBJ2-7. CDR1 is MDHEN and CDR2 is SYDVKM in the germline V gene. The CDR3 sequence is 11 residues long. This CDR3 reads CASNLGIEQYF. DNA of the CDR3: TGTGCCAGCAACCTGGGGATCGAGCAGTACTTC.

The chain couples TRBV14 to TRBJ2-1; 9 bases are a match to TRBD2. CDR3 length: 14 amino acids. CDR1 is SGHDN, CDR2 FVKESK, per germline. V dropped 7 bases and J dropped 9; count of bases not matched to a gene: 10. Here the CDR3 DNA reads TGTGCCAGCACGGATAGCGGGAGTGGAGGTGAGCAGTTCTTC. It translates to CASTDSGSGGEQFF. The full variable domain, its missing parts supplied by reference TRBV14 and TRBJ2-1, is EAGVTQFPSHSVIEKGQTVTLRCDPISGHDNLYWYRRVMGKEIKFLLHFVKESKQDESGMPNNRFLAERTGGTYSTLKVQPAELEDSGVYFCASTDSGSGGEQFFGPGTRLTVL.

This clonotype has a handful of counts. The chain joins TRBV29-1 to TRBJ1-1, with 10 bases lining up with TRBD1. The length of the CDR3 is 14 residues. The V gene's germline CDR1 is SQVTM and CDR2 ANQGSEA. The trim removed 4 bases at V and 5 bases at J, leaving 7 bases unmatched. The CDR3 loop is CSVALGQGTTEAFF. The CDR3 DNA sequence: TGCAGCGTTGCCCTGGGACAGGGGACGACTGAAGCTTTCTTT.

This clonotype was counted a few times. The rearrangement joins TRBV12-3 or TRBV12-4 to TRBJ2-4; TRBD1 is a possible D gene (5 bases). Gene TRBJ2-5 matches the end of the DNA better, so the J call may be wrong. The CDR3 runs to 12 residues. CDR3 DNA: TGTGCCAGCAGTTCCAGGGTTGGGACCCAGTACTTC. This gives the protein CASSSRVGTQYF.

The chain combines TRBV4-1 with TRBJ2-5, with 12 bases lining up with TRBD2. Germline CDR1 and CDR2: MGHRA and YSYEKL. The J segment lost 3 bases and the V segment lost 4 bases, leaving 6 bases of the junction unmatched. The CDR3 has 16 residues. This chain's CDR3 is CASSPSTSGGKETQYF. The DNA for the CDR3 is TGCGCCAGCAGCCCGTCGACTAGCGGGGGTAAAGAGACCCAGTACTTC.

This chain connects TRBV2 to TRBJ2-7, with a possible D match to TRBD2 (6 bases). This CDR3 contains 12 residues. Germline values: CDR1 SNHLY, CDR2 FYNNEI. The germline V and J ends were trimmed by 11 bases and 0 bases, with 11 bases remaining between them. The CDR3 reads CAYSGSSYEQYF. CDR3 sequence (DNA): TGTGCCTATAGCGGAAGCTCCTACGAGCAGTACTTC.

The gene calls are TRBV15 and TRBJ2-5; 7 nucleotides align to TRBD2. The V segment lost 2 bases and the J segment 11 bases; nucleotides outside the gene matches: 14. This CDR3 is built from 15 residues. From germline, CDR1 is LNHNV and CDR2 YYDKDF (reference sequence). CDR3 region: CATSRTSDRSSEQYF. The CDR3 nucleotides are TGTGCCACCAGCAGAACTAGCGACCGATCCAGTGAGCAGTACTTC.

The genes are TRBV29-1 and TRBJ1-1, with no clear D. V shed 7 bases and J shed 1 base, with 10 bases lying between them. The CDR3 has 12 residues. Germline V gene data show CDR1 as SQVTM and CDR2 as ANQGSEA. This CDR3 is CSGLQSNTEAFF. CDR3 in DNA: TGCAGCGGATTACAGTCGAACACTGAAGCTTTCTTT.

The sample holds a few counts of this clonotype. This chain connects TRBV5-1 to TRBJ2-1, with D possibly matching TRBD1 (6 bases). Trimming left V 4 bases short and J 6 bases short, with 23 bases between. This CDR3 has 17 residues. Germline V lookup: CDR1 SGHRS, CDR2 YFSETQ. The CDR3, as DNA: TGCGCCAGCAGCGTAAGGTCGGGACAAAGTATTGGCAATGAGCAGTTCTTC. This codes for CASSVRSGQSIGNEQFF. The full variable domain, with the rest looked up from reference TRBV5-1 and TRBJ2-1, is KAGVTQTPRYLIKTRGQQVTLSCSPISGHRSVSWYQQTPGQGLQFLFEYFSETQRNKGNFPGRFSGRQFSNSRSEMNVSTLELGDSALYLCASSVRSGQSIGNEQFFGPGTRLTVL.

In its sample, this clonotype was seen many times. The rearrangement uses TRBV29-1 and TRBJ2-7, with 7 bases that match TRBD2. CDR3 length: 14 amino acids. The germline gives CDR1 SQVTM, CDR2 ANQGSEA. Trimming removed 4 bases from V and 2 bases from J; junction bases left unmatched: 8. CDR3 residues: CSVARSLAAYEQYF. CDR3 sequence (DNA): TGCAGCGTTGCGAGGTCCCTAGCGGCCTACGAGCAGTACTTC.